This TCR beta chain emerged from a study of beta chain features in type 1 diabetes. The CDR3 totals 13 residues. In germline, CDR1 is GTSNPN, CDR2 SVGIG (reference sequence). Trimming removed 7 bases at V and 4 bases at J, with 14 bases between. Sequencing targeted expressed TCRB transcripts, as all isolated RNA had been reverse transcribed. Assay used: immunoSEQ multiplex PCR; TCRdb lists only in-frame clones, some missing. The sample lists fewer than 250,000 clones, roughly two thirds occurring once. The source is a man aged 30 to 45 in good health. Source material: naive CD4+ T cells from blood. The rearrangement joins TRBV30 to TRBJ2-1; D may correspond to TRBD1 or TRBD2 (7 bases each). CDR3 residues: CASQGGPYNEQFF. DNA for the CDR3: TGTGCCTCGCAGGGGGGGCCGTACAATGAGCAGTTCTTC. Looking up the rest from reference TRBV30 and TRBJ2-1 gives the full variable domain: SQTIHQWPATLVQPVGSPLSLECTVEGTSNPNLYWYRQAAGRGLQLLFYSVGIGQISSEVPQNLSASRPQDRQFILSSKKLLLSDSGFYLCASQGGPYNEQFFGPGTRLTVL.